This T cell receptor beta chain came from a study of cytotoxic CD8 clonotypes in ibrutinib-treated CLL. As for the study in general: Response sampling took place at median approximately eleven months of treatment, range 6 to 36. Study outcomes and limitations: Relative to age-matched healthy donors, clonality at baseline was higher, and it tracked circulating CD8+ T-cell counts.

Genomic DNA (approximately 2.1 micrograms) was obtained from cryopreserved PBMCs for construction of TCR beta libraries. Note on this clone: Its antigen is as yet unknown.

This table comes from immunoSEQ multiplex PCR, and its TCRdb copy is limited to in-frame clones, with some not included. The sample has roughly 180,000 clones, around 72% seen once. The CDR3 extends over 16 amino acids. CDR1 and CDR2 (germline): LGHNA, YSLEER. J was trimmed by 6 bases and V by 0 bases; bases with no gene match: 9. The receptor's source is a human donor with chronic lymphocytic leukemia. The chain links TRBV4-3 to TRBJ2-3; 7 nucleotides line up with TRBD2. The input for sequencing was PBMCs, taken after 24 months of ibrutinib treatment. The CDR3 sequence: CASSQDGGRAPDTQYF. The CDR3 DNA is TGCGCCAGCAGCCAAGATGGGGGGAGGGCCCCCGATACGCAGTATTTT.